The clone carrying this TCR beta chain occurred once. The antigen is unknown. Both 60 Vbeta primers and 13 Jbeta primers went into the PCR. The table came from immunoSEQ multiplex PCR; TCRdb's copy has only in-frame clones and leaves some out. The table records 150,000 to 200,000 clones, around 84% of them present only once. The data were obtained in a study of cytomegalovirus exposure and HLA in healthy donors. Study outcomes and limitations: There were around 160 TCR beta chains listed as cytomegalovirus-associated.

The sequenced material came from PBMCs. The TCR comes from a man between 18 and 35 years old in good health and CMV-seronegative.

In DNA, the CDR3 is TGTGCCAGCAGTAACCGGGGGGCGGGCACCGGGGAGCTGTTTTTT. Translated: CASSNRGAGTGELFF. This chain uses TRBV27 with TRBJ2-2, with D possibly TRBD2 on 7 matching bases. CDR1 and CDR2 from the germline V gene are MNHEY and SMNVEV (reference sequence). V lost 5 bases, J lost 4 bases, and 14 bases lay in between. The CDR3 totals 15 residues.